Listed here is a single T cell receptor (beta chain). Its antigen remains unidentified. No clone much larger than this one lies a single base away; base qualities are absent. The immunoSEQ Assay, a bias-controlled multiplex PCR, was used to amplify TCRbeta CDR3 regions from genomic DNA. In the source study's methods: Within the assay, amplification of reference gene primers was used to estimate how many nucleated cells each sample contained. To quantify the absolute abundance of each unique TCRbeta CDR3 rearrangement, sequence reads were collapsed and filtered. For each sample, productive Simpson clonality was calculated as the square root of Simpson's diversity index across productive rearrangements. Entries here come from immuneACCESS through TCRdb and include only in-frame sequences with V and J called. Some clones fail to appear in such tables; in the studies checked, an unresolved V gene covers under half of the shortfall, and the cause of the remainder is unknown. The V and J calls and clone size were taken over from that table, and D and trimming were inferred from the DNA. The sample table records 200,000 to 250,000 clones; around nine tenths of these occur just once. Together, the top ten hold about 6% of the sample.

The data derive from a study of blood T cell repertoires in COVID-19 (dated by TCRdb to between 2020 and 2021). At the level of the whole study: The collaborator samples originated in the United States, Italy and Spain and spanned the acute and convalescent phases of COVID-19. The material from the prospective study consisted of cDNA or gDNA derived from T cells, B-cell-depleted T cells, or PBMCs. Deeply sampled blood TCRbeta repertoires from subjects exposed to, actively infected with, or recovered from COVID-19 were included in the dataset. The repertoires were released in a freely available public database intended as a resource for research on the immune response to SARS-CoV-2. Samples came from the ongoing ImmuneRACE study (first 160 participants) plus 1,254 subjects from 6 global collaborators. Nearly every sample came with metadata listing a de-identified subject ID, COVID-19 status, age in years and sex. Where available, HLA class I and class II types were obtained from metadata supplied by the sample provider rather than from assay-based typing. What the research found in general, with its limitations: Clinical and demographic metadata were provided uncurated, with the amount varying by source and participant.

Relative to germline, V is missing 3 bases and J is missing 4 bases, with 9 bases of the junction outside any gene match. Reading from cysteine to phenylalanine, the CDR3 counts 15 amino acids. The only DNA kept is the CDR3, 45 bases in frame from the first base. The germline V gene (reference sequence) sets CDR1 to LNHNV and CDR2 to YYDKDF. Samples from volunteer blood donors who had recovered from COVID-19 were contributed by a second Seattle source. Each collaborating institution followed its own protocols to collect whole blood in K2EDTA tubes. For TCRbeta analysis, collaborators shipped samples in one of three forms: frozen whole blood, isolated PBMCs, or DNA extracted from either of those sample types.

Source material: peripheral blood. The chain joins TRBV15 to TRBJ2-7, and 7 junction bases match TRBD2. This TCR derives from a man between 60 and 75 years old who had recovered from COVID-19. Here is the DNA: TGTGCCACCAGCAGTGTAGCGGGTGGCCCGTACGAGCAGTACTTC. This is translated as CATSSVAGGPYEQYF.